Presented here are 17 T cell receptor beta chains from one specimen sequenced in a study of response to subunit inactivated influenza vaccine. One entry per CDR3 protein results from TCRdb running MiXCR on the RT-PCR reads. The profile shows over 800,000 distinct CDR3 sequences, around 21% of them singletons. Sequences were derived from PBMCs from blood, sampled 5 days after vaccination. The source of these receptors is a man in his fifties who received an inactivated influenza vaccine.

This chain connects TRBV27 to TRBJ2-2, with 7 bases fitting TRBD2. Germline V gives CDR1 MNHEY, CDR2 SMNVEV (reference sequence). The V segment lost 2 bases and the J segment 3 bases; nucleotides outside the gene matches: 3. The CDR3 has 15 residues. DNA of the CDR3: TGTGCCAGCAGTTTAAGCGGGACCCACACCGGGGAGCTGTTTTTT. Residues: CASSLSGTHTGELFF.

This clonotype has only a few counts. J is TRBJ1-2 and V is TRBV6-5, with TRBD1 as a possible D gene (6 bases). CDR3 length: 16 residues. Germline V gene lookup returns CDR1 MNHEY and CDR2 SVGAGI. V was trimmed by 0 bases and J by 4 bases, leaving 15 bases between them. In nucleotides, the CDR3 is TGTGCCAGCAGTTACTCCCCGGCAGGGGCCACCTATGGCTACACCTTC. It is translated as CASSYSPAGATYGYTF.

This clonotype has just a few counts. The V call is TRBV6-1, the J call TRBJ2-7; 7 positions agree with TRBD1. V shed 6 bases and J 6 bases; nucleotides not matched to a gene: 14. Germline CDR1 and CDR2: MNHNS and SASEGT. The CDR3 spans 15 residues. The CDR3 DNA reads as TGTGCCAGCAGGCGACAGGGAGATGTCTCTGGCGAGCAGTACTTC. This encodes CASRRQGDVSGEQYF.

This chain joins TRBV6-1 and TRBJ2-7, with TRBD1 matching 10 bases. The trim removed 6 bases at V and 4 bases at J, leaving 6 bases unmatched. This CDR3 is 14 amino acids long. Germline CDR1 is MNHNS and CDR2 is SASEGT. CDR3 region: CASSAPGQGYEQYF. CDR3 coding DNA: TGTGCCAGCAGCGCCCCGGGACAGGGGTACGAGCAGTACTTC.

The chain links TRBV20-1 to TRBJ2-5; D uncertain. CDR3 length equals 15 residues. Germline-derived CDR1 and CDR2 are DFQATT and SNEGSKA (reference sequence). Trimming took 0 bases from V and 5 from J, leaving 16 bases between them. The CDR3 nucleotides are TGCAGTGCTAGAGATCCTGCGTTAGGGCTGGAGACCCAGTACTTC. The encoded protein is CSARDPALGLETQYF.

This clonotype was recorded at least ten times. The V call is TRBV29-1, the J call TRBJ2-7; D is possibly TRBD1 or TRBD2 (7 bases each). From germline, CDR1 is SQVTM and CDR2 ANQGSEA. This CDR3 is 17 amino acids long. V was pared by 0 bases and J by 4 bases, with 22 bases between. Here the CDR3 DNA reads TGCAGCGTTGAAGATAAAACAGGGGAGGGTCTGGCGTACGAGCAGTACTTC. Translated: CSVEDKTGEGLAYEQYF.

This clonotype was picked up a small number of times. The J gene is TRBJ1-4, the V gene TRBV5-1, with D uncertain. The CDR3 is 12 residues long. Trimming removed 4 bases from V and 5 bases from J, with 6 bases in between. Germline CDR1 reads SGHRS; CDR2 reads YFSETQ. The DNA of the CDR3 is TGCGCCAGCAGCCCACCCAATGAAAAACTGTTTTTT. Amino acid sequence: CASSPPNEKLFF.

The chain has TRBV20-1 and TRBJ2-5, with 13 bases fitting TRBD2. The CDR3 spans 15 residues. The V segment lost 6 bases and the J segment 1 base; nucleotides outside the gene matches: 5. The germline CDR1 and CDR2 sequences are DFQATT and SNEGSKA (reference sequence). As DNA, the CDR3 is TGCAGTGCAGCCGGGACTAGCGGGGTCCAAGAGACCCAGTACTTC. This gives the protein CSAAGTSGVQETQYF.

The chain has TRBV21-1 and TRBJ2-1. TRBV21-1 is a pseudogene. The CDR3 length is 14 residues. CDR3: CASSKARVYNEQFF. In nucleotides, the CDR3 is TGTGCCAGCAGCAAGGCTAGGGTCTACAATGAGCAGTTCTTC.

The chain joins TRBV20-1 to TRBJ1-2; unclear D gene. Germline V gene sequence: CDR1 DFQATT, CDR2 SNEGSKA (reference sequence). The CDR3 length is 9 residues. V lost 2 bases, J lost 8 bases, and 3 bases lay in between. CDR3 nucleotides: TGCAGTGCTAGACAGGGCTACACCTTC. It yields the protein CSARQGYTF.

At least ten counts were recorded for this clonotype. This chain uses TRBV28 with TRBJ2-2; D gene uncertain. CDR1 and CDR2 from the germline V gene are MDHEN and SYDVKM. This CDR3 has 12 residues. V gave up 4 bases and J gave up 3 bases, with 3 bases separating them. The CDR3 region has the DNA TGTGCCAGCAGTTCCCACACCGGGGAGCTGTTTTTT. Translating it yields CASSSHTGELFF.

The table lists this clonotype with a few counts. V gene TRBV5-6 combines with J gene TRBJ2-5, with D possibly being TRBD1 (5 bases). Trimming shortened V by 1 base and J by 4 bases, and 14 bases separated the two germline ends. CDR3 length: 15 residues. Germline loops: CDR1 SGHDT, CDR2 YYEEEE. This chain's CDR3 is CASSLYGRVLETQYF. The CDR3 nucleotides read TGTGCCAGCAGCTTGTACGGCAGGGTGTTAGAGACCCAGTACTTC. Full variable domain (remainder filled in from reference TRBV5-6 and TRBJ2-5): DAGVTQSPTHLIKTRGQQVTLRCSPKSGHDTVSWYQQALGQGPQFIFQYYEEEERQRGNFPDRFSGHQFPNYSSELNVNALLLGDSALYLCASSLYGRVLETQYFGPGTRLLVL.

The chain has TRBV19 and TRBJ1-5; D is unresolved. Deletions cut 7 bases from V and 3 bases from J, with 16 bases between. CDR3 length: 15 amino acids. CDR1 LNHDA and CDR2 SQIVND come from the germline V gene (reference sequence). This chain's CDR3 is CASTKSWGSNQPQHF. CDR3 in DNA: TGTGCCAGTACCAAATCCTGGGGATCCAATCAGCCCCAGCATTTT.

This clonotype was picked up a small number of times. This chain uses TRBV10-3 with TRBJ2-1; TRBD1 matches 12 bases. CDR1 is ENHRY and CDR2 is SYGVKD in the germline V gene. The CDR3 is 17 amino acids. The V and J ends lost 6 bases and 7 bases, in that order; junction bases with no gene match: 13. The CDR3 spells CAIRGVPGQGAENEQFF. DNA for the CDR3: TGTGCCATCAGAGGGGTCCCGGGACAGGGGGCCGAGAATGAGCAGTTCTTC.

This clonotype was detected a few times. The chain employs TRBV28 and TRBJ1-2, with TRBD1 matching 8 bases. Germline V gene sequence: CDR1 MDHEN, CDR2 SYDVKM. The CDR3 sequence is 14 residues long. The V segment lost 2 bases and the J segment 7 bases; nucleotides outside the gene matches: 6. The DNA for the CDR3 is TGTGCCAGCAGTTTAGGCAGGGGGCAACGTGGCTACACCTTC. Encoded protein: CASSLGRGQRGYTF.

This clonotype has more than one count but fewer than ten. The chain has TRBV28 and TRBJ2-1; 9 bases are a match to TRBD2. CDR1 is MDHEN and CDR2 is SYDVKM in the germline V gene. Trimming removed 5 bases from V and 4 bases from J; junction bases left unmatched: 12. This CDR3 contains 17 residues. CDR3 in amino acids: CASSGTSLWGIYNEQFF. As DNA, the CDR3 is TGTGCCAGCAGTGGGACTAGCTTATGGGGGATTTACAATGAGCAGTTCTTC.

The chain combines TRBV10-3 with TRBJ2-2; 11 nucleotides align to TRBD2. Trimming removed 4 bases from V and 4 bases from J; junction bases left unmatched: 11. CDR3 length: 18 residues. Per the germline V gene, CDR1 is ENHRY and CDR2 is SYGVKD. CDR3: CAISVLGLAGQGTGELFF. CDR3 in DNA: TGTGCCATCAGTGTGTTAGGACTAGCGGGCCAAGGCACCGGGGAGCTGTTTTTT.